A selection of T cell receptor beta chains follows, all from one sample in a study of T-cell reconstitution after alpha-beta-depleted transplantation in children. Via MiXCR, TCRdb re-called the PCR reads, giving one row per CDR3 protein. The table lists about 580,000 distinct CDR3 sequences, 25% to 30% of them singletons. The sample consisted of PBMCs, taken before TCRalphabeta/CD19-depleted stem cell transplant. These receptors originate from a boy under two years old with Wiskott-Aldrich syndrome, due to receive a stem cell transplant. CDR3s include the opening cysteine and the closing phenylalanine or tryptophan. The order of the fields is CDR3 protein, CDR3 DNA, D gene, clone size, V gene, J gene. The D gene is left open where the match is weak. The listing skips clone size in some rows; elsewhere it reads once, few, many or a size class.

CDR3 protein: CASSLVLASPYNEQFF
CDR3 DNA: TGCGCCAGCAGCTTGGTGCTAGCGAGTCCCTACAATGAGCAGTTCTTC
D gene: .
clone size: .
V gene: TRBV5-1
J gene: TRBJ2-1

CDR3 protein: CASSARGTVYEQYF
CDR3 DNA: TGTGCCAGCAGTGCCCGGGGGACGGTTTACGAGCAGTACTTC
D gene: .
clone size: few
V gene: TRBV12-3/TRBV12-4
J gene: TRBJ2-7

CDR3 protein: CASSPAGTDETQYF
CDR3 DNA: TGCGCCAGCAGCCCGGCCGGGACAGATGAGACCCAGTACTTC
D gene: TRBD1
clone size: few
V gene: TRBV5-1
J gene: TRBJ2-5

CDR3 protein: CASSREGGQPQHF
CDR3 DNA: TGTGCCAGCAGCCGAGAGGGGGGTCAGCCCCAGCATTTT
D gene: .
clone size: .
V gene: TRBV6-5
J gene: TRBJ1-5

CDR3 protein: CSARGSLGQGGSYEQYF
CDR3 DNA: TGCAGTGCTAGGGGCAGCCTGGGACAGGGAGGGTCGTACGAGCAGTACTTC
D gene: TRBD1
clone size: .
V gene: TRBV20-1
J gene: TRBJ2-7

CDR3 protein: CASRQGSNNEQFF
CDR3 DNA: TGTGCCAGCCGGCAGGGTAGTAACAATGAGCAGTTCTTC
D gene: .
clone size: few
V gene: TRBV12-3/TRBV12-4
J gene: TRBJ2-1

CDR3 protein: CASSERTEQFF
CDR3 DNA: TGTGCCAGCAGTGAACGGACTGAGCAGTTCTTC
D gene: .
clone size: .
V gene: TRBV2
J gene: TRBJ2-1

CDR3 protein: CASSQDTTNEKLFF
CDR3 DNA: TGTGCCAGCAGCCAAGACACAACTAATGAAAAACTGTTTTTT
D gene: .
clone size: .
V gene: TRBV11-1
J gene: TRBJ1-4

CDR3 protein: CASSPVPGQGWRAGELFF
CDR3 DNA: TGTGCCAGCAGCCCTGTCCCGGGACAGGGTTGGCGGGCCGGGGAGCTGTTTTTT
D gene: TRBD1
clone size: .
V gene: TRBV4-2
J gene: TRBJ2-2

CDR3 protein: CSAEVLGQGYNEQFF
CDR3 DNA: TGCAGTGCCGAAGTCCTCGGACAGGGCTACAATGAGCAGTTCTTC
D gene: TRBD1
clone size: .
V gene: TRBV20-1
J gene: TRBJ2-1

CDR3 protein: CASSLGDADFYEQYF
CDR3 DNA: TGTGCCAGCAGCTTAGGGGATGCAGACTTTTACGAGCAGTACTTC
D gene: .
clone size: many
V gene: TRBV7-7
J gene: TRBJ2-7

CDR3 protein: CASSLEFLQATSYEQYF
CDR3 DNA: TGCGCCAGCAGCTTGGAGTTTCTCCAGGCAACCTCCTACGAGCAGTACTTC
D gene: .
clone size: .
V gene: TRBV5-1
J gene: TRBJ2-7

CDR3 protein: CASTLGPSGSTVTDTQYF
CDR3 DNA: TGTGCCAGCACCCTCGGGCCTAGCGGGAGTACGGTGACAGATACGCAGTATTTT
D gene: TRBD2
clone size: .
V gene: TRBV28
J gene: TRBJ2-3

CDR3 protein: CASRRKGDRGLETQYF
CDR3 DNA: TGTGCCAGCAGGAGAAAAGGGGACAGGGGTCTAGAGACCCAGTACTTC
D gene: TRBD1
clone size: few
V gene: TRBV27
J gene: TRBJ2-5

CDR3 protein: CASRRPVGMVNEQFF
CDR3 DNA: TGTGCCAGCAGACGCCCCGTGGGGATGGTCAATGAGCAGTTCTTC
D gene: .
clone size: .
V gene: TRBV28
J gene: TRBJ2-1

CDR3 protein: CASSLHPEDTEAFF
CDR3 DNA: TGCGCCAGCAGCTTGCACCCCGAGGACACTGAAGCTTTCTTT
D gene: .
clone size: few
V gene: TRBV5-1
J gene: TRBJ1-1

CDR3 protein: CATSDRQITDTQYF
CDR3 DNA: TGTGCCACCAGTGATCGACAGATCACAGATACGCAGTATTTT
D gene: .
clone size: once
V gene: TRBV24-1
J gene: TRBJ2-3

CDR3 protein: CSAPDPRLGRSEAFF
CDR3 DNA: TGCAGTGCTCCCGACCCCAGACTGGGGAGATCTGAAGCTTTCTTT
D gene: .
clone size: .
V gene: TRBV20-1
J gene: TRBJ1-1

CDR3 protein: CSAKGGFNEKLFF
CDR3 DNA: TGCAGTGCTAAGGGTGGATTTAATGAAAAACTGTTTTTT
D gene: .
clone size: .
V gene: TRBV20-1
J gene: TRBJ1-4

CDR3 protein: CSVEGVGTDTQYF
CDR3 DNA: TGCAGCGTTGAAGGGGTAGGAACAGATACGCAGTATTTT
D gene: .
clone size: .
V gene: TRBV29-1
J gene: TRBJ2-3

CDR3 protein: CASSGTVIGSPLHF
CDR3 DNA: TGTGCCAGCAGTGGGACCGTCATAGGTTCACCCCTCCACTTT
D gene: .
clone size: .
V gene: TRBV27
J gene: TRBJ1-6

CDR3 protein: CASRPGGGPSSYNEQFF
CDR3 DNA: TGTGCCAGCAGGCCAGGGGGGGGTCCGAGCTCCTACAATGAGCAGTTCTTC
D gene: .
clone size: few
V gene: TRBV27
J gene: TRBJ2-1

CDR3 protein: CASSADTAAKNIQYF
CDR3 DNA: TGTGCCAGCAGTGCTGACACCGCGGCCAAAAACATTCAGTACTTC
D gene: .
clone size: few
V gene: TRBV2
J gene: TRBJ2-4

CDR3 protein: CASSYLGPDSRSGANVLTF
CDR3 DNA: TGTGCCAGCAGTTATCTCGGGCCAGACTCCCGCTCTGGGGCCAACGTCCTGACTTTC
D gene: .
clone size: few
V gene: TRBV6-5
J gene: TRBJ2-6

CDR3 protein: CSVLFSGYYNEQFF
CDR3 DNA: TGCAGTGTATTGTTTTCAGGATACTACAATGAGCAGTTCTTC
D gene: .
clone size: many
V gene: TRBV20-1
J gene: TRBJ2-1

CDR3 protein: CASDYRPSSGNTIYF
CDR3 DNA: TGTGCCAGCGACTACAGACCTTCGTCTGGAAACACCATATATTTT
D gene: .
clone size: .
V gene: TRBV12-3/TRBV12-4
J gene: TRBJ1-3

CDR3 protein: CASSLRTSGSQGYEQYF
CDR3 DNA: TGTGCCAGCAGCCTCCGGACTAGCGGGAGCCAAGGCTACGAGCAGTACTTC
D gene: TRBD2
clone size: .
V gene: TRBV7-2
J gene: TRBJ2-7

CDR3 protein: CASSLTVGEYTF
CDR3 DNA: TGTGCCAGCAGTTTGACAGTGGGAGAATACACCTTC
D gene: .
clone size: .
V gene: TRBV12-3/TRBV12-4
J gene: TRBJ1-2